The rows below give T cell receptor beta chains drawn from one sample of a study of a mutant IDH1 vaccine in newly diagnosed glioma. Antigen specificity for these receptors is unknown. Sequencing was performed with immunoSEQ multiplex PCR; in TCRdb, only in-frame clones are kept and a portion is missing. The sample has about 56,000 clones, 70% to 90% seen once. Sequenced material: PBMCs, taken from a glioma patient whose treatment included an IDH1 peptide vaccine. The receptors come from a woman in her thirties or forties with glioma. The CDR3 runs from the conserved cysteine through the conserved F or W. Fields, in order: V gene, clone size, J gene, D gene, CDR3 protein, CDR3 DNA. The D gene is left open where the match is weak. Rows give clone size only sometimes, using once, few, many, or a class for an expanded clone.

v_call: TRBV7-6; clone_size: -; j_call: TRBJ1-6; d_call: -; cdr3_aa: CASSLAGRGTSPLHF; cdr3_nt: TGTGCCAGCAGCTTAGCGGGACGAGGTACTTCACCCCTCCACTTT
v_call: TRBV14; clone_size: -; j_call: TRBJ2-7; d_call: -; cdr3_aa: CASSQVGGHEQYF; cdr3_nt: TGTGCCAGCAGCCAAGTTGGAGGGCACGAGCAGTACTTC
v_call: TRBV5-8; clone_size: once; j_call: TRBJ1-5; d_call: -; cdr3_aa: CASSLQGNQPQHF; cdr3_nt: TGTGCCAGCAGCTTACAGGGCAATCAGCCCCAGCATTTT
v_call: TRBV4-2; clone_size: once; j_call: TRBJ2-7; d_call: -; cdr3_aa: CASSQDEPVREQYF; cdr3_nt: TGTGCCAGCAGCCAAGACGAACCCGTCCGCGAGCAGTACTTC
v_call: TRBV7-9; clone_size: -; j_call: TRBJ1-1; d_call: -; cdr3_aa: CASSETGRGNTEAFF; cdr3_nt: TGTGCCAGCAGCGAAACAGGACGGGGGAACACTGAAGCTTTCTTT
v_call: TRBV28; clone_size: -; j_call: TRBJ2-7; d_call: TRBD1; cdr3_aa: CASRTPSTGGMYEQYF; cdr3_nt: TGTGCCAGCAGAACACCCTCGACAGGGGGAATGTACGAGCAGTACTTC
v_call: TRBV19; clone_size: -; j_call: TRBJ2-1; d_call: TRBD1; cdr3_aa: CASSIRGQPYNEQFF; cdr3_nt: TGTGCCAGTAGTATAAGGGGACAGCCTTACAATGAGCAGTTCTTC
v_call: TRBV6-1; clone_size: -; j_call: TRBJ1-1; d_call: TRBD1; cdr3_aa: CASRGMGQGATEAFF; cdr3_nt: TGTGCCAGCAGGGGGATGGGACAGGGGGCAACTGAAGCTTTCTTT
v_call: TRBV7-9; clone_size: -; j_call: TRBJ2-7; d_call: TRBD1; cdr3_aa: CASSPRLTGGYYEQYF; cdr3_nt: TGTGCCAGCAGCCCTAGATTAACAGGGGGTTACTACGAGCAGTACTTC
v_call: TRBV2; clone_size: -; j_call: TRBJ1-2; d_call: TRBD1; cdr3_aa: CASSERQGLSGYTF; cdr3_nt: TGTGCCAGCAGTGAAAGACAGGGGCTTAGTGGCTACACCTTC